The sequence of this TCR beta chain was determined in a study of OX40 agonist ivuxolimab in advanced cancers. Clones were read by immunoSEQ multiplex PCR, and TCRdb kept only the in-frame ones, dropping some. Of 70,000 or so clones in the sample, 91% were seen once. The V gene's germline CDR1 is MNHEY and CDR2 SMNVEV (reference sequence). V gave up 3 bases and J gave up 4 bases, with 12 bases separating them. There are 14 residues in the CDR3. This specimen was CD4+ or CD8+ T cells sorted from blood, taken in a trial of the OX40 agonist ivuxolimab. The receptor's source is an adult with an advanced solid tumor such as melanoma, head and neck, liver or kidney cancer. The chain carries TRBV27 and TRBJ1-1; possibly TRBD1 for D (6 bases). As DNA, the CDR3 is TGTGCCAGCAGTTTTGGGGGCGACGGCACTGAAGCTTTCTTT. Encoded protein: CASSFGGDGTEAFF.